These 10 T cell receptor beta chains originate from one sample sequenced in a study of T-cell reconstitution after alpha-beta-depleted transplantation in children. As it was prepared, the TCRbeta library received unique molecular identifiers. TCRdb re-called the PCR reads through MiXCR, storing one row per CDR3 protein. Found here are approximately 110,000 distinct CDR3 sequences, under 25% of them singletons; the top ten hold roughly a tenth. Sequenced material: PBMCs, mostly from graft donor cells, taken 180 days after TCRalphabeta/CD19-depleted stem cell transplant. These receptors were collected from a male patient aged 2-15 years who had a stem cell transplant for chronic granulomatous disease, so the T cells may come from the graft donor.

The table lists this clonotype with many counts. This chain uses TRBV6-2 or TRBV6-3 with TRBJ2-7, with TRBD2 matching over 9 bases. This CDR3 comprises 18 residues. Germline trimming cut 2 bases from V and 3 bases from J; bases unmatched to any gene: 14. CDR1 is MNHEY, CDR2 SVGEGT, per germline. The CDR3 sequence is CASSYGEGSGGLFYEQYF. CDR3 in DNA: TGTGCCAGCAGTTACGGCGAAGGGAGCGGGGGGTTATTCTACGAGCAGTACTTC.

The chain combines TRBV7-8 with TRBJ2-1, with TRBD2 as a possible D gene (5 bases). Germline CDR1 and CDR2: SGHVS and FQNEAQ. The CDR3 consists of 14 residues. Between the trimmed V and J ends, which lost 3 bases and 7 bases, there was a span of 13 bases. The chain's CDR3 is CASSLLATQNEQFF. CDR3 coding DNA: TGTGCCAGCAGCTTGCTAGCCACTCAGAATGAGCAGTTCTTC.

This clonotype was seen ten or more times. The CDR3 here is CASTDRGRSEAFF. The CDR3 nucleotides are TGTGCCAGTACGGACAGGGGGCGAAGTGAAGCTTTCTTT. The chain carries TRBV12-3 or TRBV12-4 and TRBJ1-1, with 11 bases aligning to TRBD1. J lost 7 bases, V lost 9 bases, and 7 bases had no gene match. CDR3 length: 13 residues.

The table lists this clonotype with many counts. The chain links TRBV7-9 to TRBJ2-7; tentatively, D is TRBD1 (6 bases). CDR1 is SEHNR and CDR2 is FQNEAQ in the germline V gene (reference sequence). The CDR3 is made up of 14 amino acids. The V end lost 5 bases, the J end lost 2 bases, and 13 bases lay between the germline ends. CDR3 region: CASSHSGTTYEQYF. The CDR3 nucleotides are TGTGCCAGCAGCCACTCCGGGACAACCTACGAGCAGTACTTC.

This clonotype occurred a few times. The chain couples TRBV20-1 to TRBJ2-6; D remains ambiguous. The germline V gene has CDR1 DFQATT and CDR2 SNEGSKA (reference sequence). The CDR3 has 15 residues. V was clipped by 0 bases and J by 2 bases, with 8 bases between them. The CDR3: CSARDRRAGANVLTF. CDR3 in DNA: TGCAGTGCTAGAGATCGAAGGGCTGGGGCCAACGTCCTGACTTTC.

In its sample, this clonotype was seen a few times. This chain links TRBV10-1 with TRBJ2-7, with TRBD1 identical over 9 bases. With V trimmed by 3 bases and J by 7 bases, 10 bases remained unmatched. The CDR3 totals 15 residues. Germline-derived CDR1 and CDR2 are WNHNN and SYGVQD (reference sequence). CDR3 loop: CASSETGTGLNEQYF. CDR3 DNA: TGCGCCAGCAGTGAAACCGGGACAGGGCTTAATGAGCAGTACTTC.

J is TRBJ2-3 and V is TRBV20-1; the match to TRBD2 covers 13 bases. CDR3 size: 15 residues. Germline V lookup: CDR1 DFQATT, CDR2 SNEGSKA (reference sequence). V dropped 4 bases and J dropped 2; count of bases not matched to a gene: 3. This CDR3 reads CSATGLAGVTDTQYF. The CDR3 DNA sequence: TGCAGTGCTACCGGACTAGCGGGAGTCACAGATACGCAGTATTTT.

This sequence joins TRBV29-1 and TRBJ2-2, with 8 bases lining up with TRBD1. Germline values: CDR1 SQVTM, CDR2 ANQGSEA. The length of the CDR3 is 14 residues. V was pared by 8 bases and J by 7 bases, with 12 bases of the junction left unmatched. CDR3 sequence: CSSRARQGIGELFF. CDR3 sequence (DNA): TGCAGCTCTAGAGCTAGACAGGGGATCGGGGAGCTGTTTTTT.

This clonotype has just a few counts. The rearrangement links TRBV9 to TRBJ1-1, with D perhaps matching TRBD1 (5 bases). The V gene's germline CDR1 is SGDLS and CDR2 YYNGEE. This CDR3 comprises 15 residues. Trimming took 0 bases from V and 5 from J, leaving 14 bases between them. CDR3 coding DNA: TGTGCCAGCAGCGTAGACGCCAGGGTGGGTACTGAAGCTTTCTTT. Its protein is CASSVDARVGTEAFF.

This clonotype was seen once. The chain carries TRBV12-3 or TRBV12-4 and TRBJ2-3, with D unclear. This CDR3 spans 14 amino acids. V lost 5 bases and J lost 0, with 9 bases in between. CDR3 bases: TGTGCCAGCAGTAGGGCGGAAAGCACAGATACGCAGTATTTT. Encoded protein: CASSRAESTDTQYF.